The 9 T cell receptor beta chains listed next were all sequenced from one sample in a study of tumor and adjacent non-tumor tissue in lung cancer. The library came from three nested PCR rounds adapted from ARM-PCR protocols. MiXCR, applied by TCRdb to the multiplex PCR reads, yields one record per CDR3 protein. The data show fewer than 120,000 distinct CDR3 sequences, 75% to 90% seen once. The template was RNA from unsorted bulk tissue. The sequencing input was lung tumor tissue. The receptors were sampled from a man between 65 and 80 years old with non-small cell lung cancer.

This chain links TRBV11-2 with TRBJ2-1; 8 bases match TRBD2. The V gene end was trimmed by 2 bases and the J gene end by 14 bases; junction bases not matched to a gene: 8. The CDR3 totals 13 residues. Germline loops: CDR1 SGHAT, CDR2 FQNNGV. The CDR3 sequence is CASSLRRRTSKFF. CDR3 nucleotides: TGTGCCAGCAGCTTACGAAGAAGGACTAGCAAGTTCTTC.

About this clonotype: The CDR3 ends on some other residue instead of the conserved phenylalanine or tryptophan, so this is likely a read error. The chain uses TRBV29-1 and TRBJ1-2; D is ambiguous. V was cut by 4 bases and J by 2 bases, with 8 bases left in between. Germline V gene data show CDR1 as SQVTM and CDR2 as ANQGSEA. The CDR3 length is 12 residues. CDR3 amino acids: CSVAGRNYGYTS. The DNA of the CDR3 is TGCAGCGTTGCCGGTAGAAACTATGGCTACACCTCC.

The chain joins TRBV5-4 to TRBJ2-1; TRBD1 is a possible D gene (6 bases). The CDR3 is 15 residues long. V shed 2 bases and J shed 11 bases, with 20 bases lying between them. Per germline, CDR1 SGHNT and CDR2 YYREEE (reference sequence). The CDR3 sequence is CASSFGGKVRNQQFF. CDR3 nucleotides: TGTGCCAGCAGCTTTGGGGGCAAGGTGAGGAATCAGCAGTTCTTC.

On this clonotype itself: In this CDR3 the conserved last residue, phenylalanine or tryptophan, is missing, so a read error is likely. The chain uses TRBV12-3 or TRBV12-4 and TRBJ1-2; the D is unclear. Trimming cost V 7 bases and J 11 bases, with 14 bases left between them. The CDR3 has 11 residues. CDR3 region: CASTLGDGYTL. DNA of the CDR3: TGTGCCAGCACCCTGGGAGACGGGTACACCTTA.

Points on this clonotype: A read error may be the cause here, since a much bigger clone is one base away. J is TRBJ2-1 and V is TRBV20-1; maybe TRBD1 (6 bases). CDR3 length: 16 residues. The V gene's germline CDR1 is DFQATT and CDR2 SNEGSKA (reference sequence). The CDR3 region has the DNA TGCAATGCTAGAGATCTGGACAGAGGCTCCTACAATGGGCAGTTCTTC. Translating gives CNARDLDRGSYNGQFF.

About this clonotype itself: A clone one base away is much larger, so this may be a read error. This chain connects TRBV20-1 to TRBJ2-3; D is undetermined. Germline V gives CDR1 DFQATT, CDR2 SNEGSKA (reference sequence). The CDR3 length is 12 residues. Trimming removed 1 base from V and 0 bases from J, with 2 bases in between. DNA for the CDR3: TGCAGTGCTAGAGGCAGCACAGATACGCAGTATTTT. Translated: CSARGSTDTQYF.

The rearrangement links TRBV5-4 to TRBJ2-1; 12 nucleotides align to TRBD2. Germline V gives CDR1 SGHNT, CDR2 YYREEE (reference sequence). This CDR3 has 16 amino acids. Trimming cost V 5 bases and J 10 bases; bases outside gene matches: 13. The CDR3 loop reads CASSGAETSGRTEQFF. In nucleotides, the CDR3 is TGTGCCAGCAGTGGAGCCGAGACTAGCGGGAGAACGGAGCAGTTCTTC. Filled out from reference TRBV5-4 and TRBJ2-1, the complete variable domain reads ETGVTQSPTHLIKTRGQQVTLRCSSQSGHNTVSWYQQALGQGPQFIFQYYREEENGRGNFPPRFSGLQFPNYSSELNVNALELDDSALYLCASSGAETSGRTEQFFGPGTRLTVL.

This clonotype was picked up a small number of times. One junction end disagrees with the germline gene, perhaps due to a read error. J is TRBJ1-5 and V is TRBV7-8; 9 bases are shared with TRBD1. Germline CDR1 is SGHVS and CDR2 is FQNEAQ. The CDR3 has 15 residues. CDR3 nucleotides: TGTGCTAGCAGCGGGACAGGGATTAGCAATCAGCCCCAGCATTTT. Its translation: CASSGTGISNQPQHF.

Notes on this clonotype: This CDR3 is missing its conserved last phenylalanine or tryptophan, likely due to a read error. This chain links TRBV7-9 with TRBJ2-2, with a weak D call TRBD1 (7 bases). The CDR3 has 15 residues. Germline CDR1 reads SEHNR; CDR2 reads FQNEAQ (reference sequence). Between the trimmed V and J ends, which lost 5 bases and 11 bases, there was a span of 21 bases. DNA for the CDR3: TGTGCCAGCAGCGCGGGACAGACCAACACAGGAGAGCTGTTTATT. Protein sequence: CASSAGQTNTGELFI.